Shown below are 5 T cell receptor beta chains from a single sample sequenced in a study of blood T cell repertoires in COVID-19. Libraries were prepared by immunoSEQ multiplex PCR; TCRdb keeps only in-frame clonotypes and omits some of them. The sample has about 81,000 clones, approximately 88% seen once; the top ten hold about 6.7%. Source material: peripheral blood. The receptor source for this set is a man between 65 and 85 years old with acute or convalescent COVID-19.

The V gene is TRBV28, the J gene TRBJ2-6, with 7 bases identical to TRBD2. The J segment lost 4 bases and the V segment lost 7 bases, leaving 7 bases of the junction unmatched. Germline V lookup: CDR1 MDHEN, CDR2 SYDVKM. The CDR3 length is 15 residues. The DNA for the CDR3 is TGTGCCAGCACCCAGTCGGGGGGAGGGGCCAACGTCCTGACTTTC. This codes for CASTQSGGGANVLTF.

The chain links TRBV28 to TRBJ2-7; TRBD2 is a possible D gene (7 bases). Deletions cut 4 bases from V and 6 bases from J, with 25 bases between. The CDR3 has 17 amino acids. CDR1 and CDR2 (germline): MDHEN, SYDVKM. CDR3 protein: CASSYWGLRTSVGEQYF. CDR3 DNA sequence: TGTGCCAGCAGTTACTGGGGGCTTCGGACTAGTGTAGGCGAGCAGTACTTC.

This rearrangement joins TRBV28 to TRBJ2-7; 7 nucleotides match TRBD2. V was clipped by 4 bases and J by 3 bases; unmatched bases: 0. The CDR3 runs to 12 residues. Germline assignment: CDR1 MDHEN and CDR2 SYDVKM. CDR3 sequence reads: CASSSGGYEQYF. The DNA of the CDR3 is TGTGCCAGCAGTTCGGGGGGCTACGAGCAGTACTTC.

The V gene is TRBV6-1, the J gene TRBJ2-6; D possibly corresponds to TRBD1 (5 bases). Germline V CDR1 and CDR2: MNHNS, SASEGT. This CDR3 is built from 16 residues. With 4 bases removed from V and 2 bases from J, the gap between germline ends came to 12 bases. This chain's CDR3 is CASSGLTGAGANVLTF. The CDR3 DNA sequence: TGTGCCAGCAGTGGGTTAACAGGAGCTGGGGCCAACGTCCTGACTTTC.

The chain employs TRBV19 and TRBJ2-2; TRBD2 matches at 14 bases. V lost 5 bases and J lost 0; bases outside the gene matches: 2. This CDR3 is built from 17 residues. CDR1 LNHDA and CDR2 SQIVND come from the germline V gene (reference sequence). CDR3 in DNA: TGTGCCAGTAGTTGGACTAGCGGGAGGTCGAACACCGGGGAGCTGTTTTTT. This gives the protein CASSWTSGRSNTGELFF.